This TCR beta chain was documented in a study of patients and donors after allogeneic stem cell transplantation. TCRdb analysed the RT-PCR reads with MiXCR anew, one entry per CDR3 protein. This sample yields approximately 200,000 distinct CDR3 sequences, of which roughly 40% are seen a single time; around 35% belongs to the top ten. Germline V lookup: CDR1 LNHDA, CDR2 SQIVND (reference sequence). V was clipped by 7 bases and J by 6 bases, with 18 bases between them. This CDR3 spans 14 amino acids. Material for sequencing was blood, either unsorted or a sorted T cell fraction (not recorded which). The chain couples TRBV19 to TRBJ1-1; tentative D call: TRBD1 (5 bases). The receptor's source is a human donor who was either an allogeneic HSCT recipient or a stem cell or donor lymphocyte infusion donor (not recorded which). It is not recorded whose cells these are; they may come from a transplant donor. CDR3 residues: CASTHRGGVAEAFF. CDR3 coding DNA: TGTGCCAGTACCCACCGCGGGGGGGTAGCTGAAGCTTTCTTT.